This T cell receptor (beta chain) derives from a study of blood T cell repertoires in COVID-19. Study background: The samples span acute and convalescent COVID-19 from the United States, Italy and Spain. In each case, the material was cDNA or gDNA derived from T cells, B-cell-depleted T cells, or PBMCs.

Original data processing: Amplification of reference gene primers was used by the study to estimate nucleated cell counts. The method was immunoSEQ multiplex PCR; TCRdb's version includes in-frame clones alone and lacks a portion of them. V and J calls and clone size come straight from that table; D and trimming were deduced from the DNA. The sample has 200,000 or so clones, roughly 80% seen once. This CDR3 is 17 amino acids long. V gave up 7 bases and J gave up 6 bases; unmatched junction bases: 14. CDR1 and CDR2 from the germline V gene are MNHEY and SMNVEV (reference sequence). The sample comprised peripheral blood. The receptor was derived from a woman younger than 45 with acute or convalescent COVID-19. The rearrangement links TRBV27 to TRBJ2-2; 10 nucleotides match TRBD1. This CDR3 is CASTDSGTGVYAGELFF. The CDR3 region has the DNA TGTGCCAGCACCGATTCCGGGACAGGGGTTTACGCCGGGGAGCTGTTTTTT.